What follows are 4 T cell receptor beta chains derived from one specimen sequenced in a study of blood T cell repertoires in COVID-19. The repertoire was sequenced with immunoSEQ multiplex PCR; TCRdb's copy has only in-frame clones and lacks some. The sample shows 120,000 to 150,000 clones, roughly 88% of them seen only once. The sequencing input was PBMCs or T cells enriched from blood (not recorded which). These TCRs come from a woman under 40 with acute COVID-19.

This chain uses TRBV28 with TRBJ1-1; no firm D call. Germline assignment: CDR1 MDHEN and CDR2 SYDVKM. The CDR3 sequence is 13 residues long. V lost 6 bases to trimming and J lost 11 bases, with 19 bases between them. DNA of the CDR3: TGTGCCAGCAGAACACTCACCGGGAGCGGGGCTTTCTTT. Translation: CASRTLTGSGAFF.

As DNA, the CDR3 is TGTGCCAGCTCACCGGGGAGCTCTCGGGCAGGCGGGGAGCTGTTTTTT. It specifies CASSPGSSRAGGELFF. The J gene is TRBJ2-2, the V gene TRBV18, with a weak D call TRBD2 (5 bases). CDR1 KGHSH and CDR2 LQKENI come from the germline V gene. The CDR3 contains 16 residues. V lost 3 bases and J 7 bases, leaving 18 bases between the germline ends.

The chain recombines TRBV19 with TRBJ2-7; no definite D call. This CDR3 is 13 amino acids long. V gave up 0 bases and J gave up 2 bases, with 5 bases separating them. From germline, CDR1 is LNHDA and CDR2 SQIVND (reference sequence). The CDR3 DNA sequence: TGTGCCAGTAGTATAGACCCGGCCTACGAGCAGTACTTC. As protein: CASSIDPAYEQYF.

This clone was found once. The chain combines TRBV15 with TRBJ2-7, with a possible D match to TRBD2 (5 bases). This CDR3 is built from 15 residues. CDR1 is LNHNV, CDR2 YYDKDF, per germline (reference sequence). V was cut by 1 base and J by 6 bases, with 16 bases left in between. CDR3 DNA: TGTGCCACCAGCAGAGCCCGAGAGGGTTTAGGCGAGCAGTACTTC. Translating gives CATSRAREGLGEQYF.